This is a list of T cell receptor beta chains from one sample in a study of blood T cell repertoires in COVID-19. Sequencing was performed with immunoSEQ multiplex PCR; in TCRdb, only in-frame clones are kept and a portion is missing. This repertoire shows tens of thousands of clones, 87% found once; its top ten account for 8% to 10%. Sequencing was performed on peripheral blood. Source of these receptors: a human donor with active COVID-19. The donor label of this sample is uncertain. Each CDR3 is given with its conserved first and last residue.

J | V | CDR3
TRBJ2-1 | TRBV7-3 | CASSSSGSHEQFF
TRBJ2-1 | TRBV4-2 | CASSQVRGTYNEQFF
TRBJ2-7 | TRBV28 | CASKRDSPHYEQYF
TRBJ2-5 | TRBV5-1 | CASSLDLASQETQYF
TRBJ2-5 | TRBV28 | CASSLWGLGETQYF
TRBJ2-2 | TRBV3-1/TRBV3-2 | CASTPRGTGELFF
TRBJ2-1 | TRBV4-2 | CASSQDQTGTYNEQFF
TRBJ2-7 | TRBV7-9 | CASSPSRGPNEQYF
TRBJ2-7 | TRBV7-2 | CASSLWAEYEQYF
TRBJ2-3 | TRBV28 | CASSFGGSPDTQYF
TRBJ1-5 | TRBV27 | CASHPGEGRGQPQHF
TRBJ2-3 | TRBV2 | CASSERTGGRDTQYF
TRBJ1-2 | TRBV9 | CASSGTGVRGYTF
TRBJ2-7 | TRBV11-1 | CASSKAMGASHEQYF
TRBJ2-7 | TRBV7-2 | CASSPPVQRYEQYF
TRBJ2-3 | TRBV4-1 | CASYTEGDTGATDTQYF
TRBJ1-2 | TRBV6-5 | CASSLGTPVYGYTF
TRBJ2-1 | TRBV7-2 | CASSGDRGRREQFF
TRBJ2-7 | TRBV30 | CAWTGAADEQYF
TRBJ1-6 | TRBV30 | CAWKKAPSSYNSPLHF
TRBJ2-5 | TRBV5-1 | CASSFALAGGLETQYF
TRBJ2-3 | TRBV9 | CASSVASGADTQYF
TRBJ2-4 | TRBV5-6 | CASRDTGGPDKNIQYF
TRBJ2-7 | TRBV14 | CASSQQFGDRPSYEQYF
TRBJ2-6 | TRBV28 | CASSLFWDRGVGANVLTF
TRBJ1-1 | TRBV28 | CASRQGFFTEAFF
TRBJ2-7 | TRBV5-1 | CASSFTGQGANEQYF
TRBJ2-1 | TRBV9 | CASSVNRLGDINNNEQFF
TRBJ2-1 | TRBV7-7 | CASSPYVGYNEQFF
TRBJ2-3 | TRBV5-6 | CASSLWLAGTDTQYF
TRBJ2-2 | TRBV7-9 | CASSLKGTGATGELFF
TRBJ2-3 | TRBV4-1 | CASSQDRRLTPRGGDFGTQYF
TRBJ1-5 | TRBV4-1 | CASSQGTTVNQPQHF
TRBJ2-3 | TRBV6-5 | CASRPALSTDTQYF
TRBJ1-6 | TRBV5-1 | CATREGADSPLHF